The source of this T cell receptor (beta chain) is a study of blood T cell repertoires in COVID-19. Per germline, CDR1 ENHRY and CDR2 SYGVKD. V was pared by 8 bases and J by 0 bases, with 6 bases of the junction left unmatched. There are 14 residues in the CDR3. Produced via immunoSEQ multiplex PCR; TCRdb's table is partial and in-frame only. The table lists about 120,000 clones, 82% of them singletons. Sample: peripheral blood. This clonotype originated in an older woman with acute or convalescent COVID-19. The V gene is TRBV10-3, the J gene TRBJ1-2; 7 positions agree with TRBD1. The CDR3 protein is CAIGDRSTNYGYTF. CDR3 nucleotide sequence: TGTGCCATCGGGGACAGATCTACTAACTATGGCTACACCTTC.